A single sample is the source of the 14 T cell receptor beta chains below, sequenced in a study of blood T cell repertoires in COVID-19. Sequenced by immunoSEQ multiplex PCR; TCRdb stores in-frame clones only, minus some. The top ten clones hold roughly 16% of a sample with roughly 90,000 clones, approximately 80% of them seen once. Sequenced material: peripheral blood. The receptor set was obtained from a human donor in a cohort sampled during active COVID-19.

The rearrangement uses TRBV18 and TRBJ2-1; possible D gene TRBD1, 6 bases. This CDR3 has 12 amino acids. V was pared by 5 bases and J by 8 bases, with 10 bases between. Germline CDR1 and CDR2: KGHSH and LQKENI. The CDR3, as DNA: TGTGCCAGCTCAGTACAGGGAGATGAGCAGTTCTTC. Encoded protein: CASSVQGDEQFF.

The chain couples TRBV5-1 to TRBJ2-1; 8 bases map to TRBD2. Per the germline V gene, CDR1 is SGHRS and CDR2 is YFSETQ. J gave up 2 bases and V 4 bases, and 8 bases lay outside the gene matches. This CDR3 comprises 16 residues. CDR3 DNA: TGCGCCAGCAGCGCAGCCTCGGGACTAGCCTACAATGAGCAGTTCTTC. Its translation: CASSAASGLAYNEQFF. The entire variable domain, with the rest obtained from reference TRBV5-1 and TRBJ2-1, is as follows: KAGVTQTPRYLIKTRGQQVTLSCSPISGHRSVSWYQQTPGQGLQFLFEYFSETQRNKGNFPGRFSGRQFSNSRSEMNVSTLELGDSALYLCASSAASGLAYNEQFFGPGTRLTVL.

The rearrangement uses TRBV27 and TRBJ1-3; 8 bases match TRBD1. V dropped 5 bases and J dropped 4; count of bases not matched to a gene: 13. There are 17 residues in the CDR3. CDR1 is MNHEY, CDR2 SMNVEV, per germline (reference sequence). The CDR3 here is CASSPTTGTGGGNTIYF. CDR3 nucleotides: TGTGCCAGCAGTCCTACGACCGGGACAGGAGGCGGAAACACCATATATTTT.

The CDR3 here is CASSQSPREGRSWGNEQFF. As DNA, the CDR3 is TGCGCCAGCAGTCAATCCCCCCGGGAAGGGAGGAGCTGGGGTAATGAGCAGTTCTTC. This chain uses TRBV23-1 with TRBJ2-1, with D maybe TRBD2 (6 bases). TRBV23-1 qualifies as an ORF whose function is uncertain. V shed 0 bases and J shed 7 bases, with 25 bases lying between them. This CDR3 contains 19 residues.

The chain couples TRBV18 to TRBJ2-3; TRBD1 is a possible D gene (5 bases). Germline CDR1 and CDR2: KGHSH and LQKENI. CDR3 length: 14 residues. V lost 3 bases and J lost 2, with 9 bases in between. The DNA of the CDR3 is TGTGCCAGCTCACCGGGGCGGACCACAGATACGCAGTATTTT. This codes for CASSPGRTTDTQYF.

The chain recombines TRBV30 with TRBJ1-1; D is perhaps TRBD1 (6 bases). The CDR3 runs 13 residues. The V and J ends lost 7 bases and 0 bases respectively, with 12 bases between them. Looked up from germline, CDR1 is GTSNPN and CDR2 is SVGIG (reference sequence). The CDR3 sequence is CASAGQMNTEAFF. The CDR3 DNA is TGTGCCTCCGCTGGACAGATGAACACTGAAGCTTTCTTT. The full variable domain, rest sourced from reference TRBV30 and TRBJ1-1, is SQTIHQWPATLVQPVGSPLSLECTVEGTSNPNLYWYRQAAGRGLQLLFYSVGIGQISSEVPQNLSASRPQDRQFILSSKKLLLSDSGFYLCASAGQMNTEAFFGQGTRLTVV.

This chain links TRBV5-1 with TRBJ2-1; 9 bases line up with TRBD2. Germline-derived CDR1 and CDR2 are SGHRS and YFSETQ. The CDR3 extends over 16 amino acids. V lost 0 bases and J lost 6; bases outside the gene matches: 7. CDR3 region: CASSLAQREAVNEQFF. CDR3 DNA sequence: TGCGCCAGCAGCTTGGCCCAGCGGGAGGCGGTCAATGAGCAGTTCTTC.

The chain is built from TRBV10-2 and TRBJ2-7, with D possibly being TRBD2 (6 bases). The CDR3 consists of 13 residues. Germline V gene data show CDR1 as WSHSY and CDR2 as SAAADI. Between the trimmed V and J ends, which lost 6 bases and 2 bases, there was a span of 11 bases. CDR3 nucleotide sequence: TGCGCCAGCAGGCTAGCGAGTGCCTACGAGCAGTACTTC. It specifies CASRLASAYEQYF.

DNA of the CDR3: TGTGCCAGCAGTGAAGCGCCCCTCCGGGACACTGAGCAGTTCTTC. This translates into CASSEAPLRDTEQFF. This sequence joins TRBV2 and TRBJ2-1, with D possibly being TRBD1 (6 bases). Germline CDR1 reads SNHLY; CDR2 reads FYNNEI. The CDR3 runs 15 residues. The germline V and J ends were trimmed by 0 bases and 9 bases, with 15 bases remaining between them.

This chain uses TRBV28 with TRBJ2-1; 10 nucleotides line up with TRBD2. V lost 6 bases to trimming and J lost 12 bases; unmatched junction nucleotides: 14. From germline, CDR1 is MDHEN and CDR2 SYDVKM. CDR3 length: 15 residues. Written as DNA, the CDR3 is TGTGCCAGCAGCGAAGCGGGAGGGCCTCGGAGTGTGCAGTTCTTC. Protein sequence: CASSEAGGPRSVQFF.

The chain is built from TRBV7-9 and TRBJ2-3, with 16 bases aligning to TRBD2. This CDR3 is 17 amino acids long. Germline V lookup: CDR1 SEHNR, CDR2 FQNEAQ (reference sequence). With V trimmed by 5 bases and J by 9 bases, 11 bases remained unmatched. The CDR3 sequence: CASSPGTSGGVSWTQYF. CDR3 in DNA: TGTGCCAGCAGCCCTGGGACTAGCGGGGGGGTCTCTTGGACGCAGTATTTT.

The CDR3 loop reads CASSLQGNQPQHF. The CDR3, as DNA: TGTGCCAGCAGCTTACAGGGAAATCAGCCCCAGCATTTT. This chain connects TRBV7-9 to TRBJ1-5, with D possibly TRBD1 on 5 matching bases. V was clipped by 2 bases and J by 4 bases, with 6 bases between them. This CDR3 comprises 13 residues. Looked up from germline, CDR1 is SEHNR and CDR2 is FQNEAQ (reference sequence).

This chain links TRBV28 with TRBJ1-6; the D is unclear. Germline V gene sequence: CDR1 MDHEN, CDR2 SYDVKM. V lost 4 bases and J lost 0, with 13 bases in between. The length of the CDR3 is 17 residues. The CDR3 region is CASSYLRRSSYNSPLHF. Here the CDR3 DNA reads TGTGCCAGCAGTTACCTTAGAAGGAGCTCCTATAATTCACCCCTCCACTTT.

V usage is TRBV5-4 and J usage is TRBJ1-2, with a possible D match to TRBD1 (5 bases). V was cut by 0 bases and J by 8 bases, with 20 bases left in between. There are 16 residues in the CDR3. CDR1 and CDR2 (germline): SGHNT, YYREEE (reference sequence). Written as DNA, the CDR3 is TGTGCCAGCAGCTTGGTATCCCGCAGGGAAGACAGCGGCTACACCTTC. Its protein product is CASSLVSRREDSGYTF.